The rows below give T cell receptor beta chains drawn from one sample of a study of human T cells and chemical hapten exposure. TCRdb reprocessed the RACE reads with MiXCR, giving one entry per CDR3 protein. The data contain 84,000 or so distinct CDR3 sequences, 10% to 13% of them singletons. Here the sequenced sample was whole blood, taken in connection with sensitization to the hapten diphenylcyclopropenone (DPC). The receptor set was obtained from a man aged 40-49 years with alopecia areata. Some clones in this sample may be carry-over from other donors' samples. CDR3s include the opening cysteine and the closing phenylalanine or tryptophan. A D gene is named only where the DNA matches it firmly. Only part of the rows carry a size: once, few, many, or a class if the clone is expanded.

>TRBV29-1|.|TRBJ2-7|few
TGCAGCGTTTCCCCCGGGGACCGTGACGAGCAGTACTTC
CSVSPGDRDEQYF
>TRBV29-1|.|TRBJ1-5|many
TGCAGCGTTGCAGAGGGGCGAGAACAGCCCCAGCATTTT
CSVAEGREQPQHF
>TRBV20-1|TRBD2|TRBJ2-7|.
TGCAGTGCTAGAGCTATCACTAGCGGTTTATACGAGCAGTACTTC
CSARAITSGLYEQYF
>TRBV2|.|TRBJ2-7|many
TGTGCCAGCAGTGTGGGCTACGAGCAGTACTTC
CASSVGYEQYF
>TRBV6-2/TRBV6-3|.|TRBJ1-1|.
TGTGCCAGCCGAGGGATTTCGAACACTGAAGCTTTCTTT
CASRGISNTEAFF
>TRBV20-1|TRBD1|TRBJ1-1|many
TGCAGTGCTAGAGTGAGAAAGGGGGCGAACCTAATGAACACTGAAGCTTTCTTT
CSARVRKGANLMNTEAFF
>TRBV27|TRBD2|TRBJ2-3|.
TGTGCCAGCAGTTCGATACGGGAGGACTACCAGTATTTT
CASSSIREDYQYF
>TRBV5-1|.|TRBJ2-3|few
TGCGCCAGCAGCTCCTTGGAAAGCACAGATACGCAGTATTTT
CASSSLESTDTQYF
>TRBV28|.|TRBJ2-7|many
TGTGCCAGCACCCCGGGGCAGGCCTACTCCTACGAGCAGTACTTC
CASTPGQAYSYEQYF
>TRBV5-4|.|TRBJ2-7|few
TGTGCCAGCAGCTTGGGTTCCATCTTCTCCTACGAGCAGTACTTC
CASSLGSIFSYEQYF
>TRBV6-2/TRBV6-3|.|TRBJ2-1|few
TGTGCCAGCAGTTTAAACGGGCCAGCCTACAATGAGCAGTTCTTC
CASSLNGPAYNEQFF
>TRBV5-4|TRBD2|TRBJ2-3|few
TGTGCCAGCAGCTCACCGGGACTAGCGGGACTGTCGCACGCAGATACGCAGTATTTT
CASSSPGLAGLSHADTQYF
>TRBV28|TRBD1|TRBJ1-5|many
TGTGCCAGCAGTATGACAGGGGGCGGTCAGCCCCAGCATTTT
CASSMTGGGQPQHF
>TRBV7-9|.|TRBJ2-1|few
TGTGCCAGCAGCTTAGAATCACCTACTGAGCAGTTCTTC
CASSLESPTEQFF
>TRBV10-3|.|TRBJ2-3|once
TGTGCCATCAGTGAACGGATGAGCACAGATACGCAGTATTTT
CAISERMSTDTQYF
>TRBV4-2|.|TRBJ1-6|few
TGTGCCAGCAGCCAAGTGGGGTTGTCCAGTTCACCCCTCCACTTT
CASSQVGLSSSPLHF
>TRBV5-1|TRBD1|TRBJ1-1|many
TGCGCCAGCAGCTTTGGGGACAGGGAGGAAACTGAAGCTTTCTTT
CASSFGDREETEAFF
>TRBV20-1|TRBD1|TRBJ2-3|.
TGCAGTGCTAGGGAAGGACAGGGGGCGGCTACGCAGTATTTT
CSAREGQGAATQYF
>TRBV7-2|TRBD1|TRBJ2-7|few
TGTGCCAGCAGCCCAGTGGGACAGGGGGCGCGTGAGCAGTACTTC
CASSPVGQGAREQYF
>TRBV2|.|TRBJ1-2|few
TGTGCCAGCAGTGTGCGCCAGGCCCAATATGGCTACACCTTC
CASSVRQAQYGYTF
>TRBV7-9|TRBD1|TRBJ1-1|many
TGTGCCAGCAGCGTCGGGACAGGGGGCAAAGCTTTCTTT
CASSVGTGGKAFF
>TRBV20-1|.|TRBJ1-3|many
TGCAGTGCTAGGGGTGGCTCCTCTGGAAACACCATATATTTT
CSARGGSSGNTIYF
>TRBV11-2|.|TRBJ2-2|.
TGTGCCAGCAAGGGAGGCACCGGGGAGCTGTTTTTT
CASKGGTGELFF
>TRBV6-2/TRBV6-3|.|TRBJ2-3|.
TGTGCCAGTTCTCTCTGGCTCGACCGGCAGTATTTT
CASSLWLDRQYF
>TRBV3-1|.|TRBJ2-7|.
TGTGCCAGCAGCCAAATAGGCCACTACGAGCAGTACTTC
CASSQIGHYEQYF
>TRBV12-3/TRBV12-4|.|TRBJ2-3|few
TGTGCCAGCAGTCAGACAGGCGCCACGCAGTATTTT
CASSQTGATQYF
>TRBV20-1|TRBD2|TRBJ2-1|few
TGCAGTGCTAGAGATCCGGTACTAGGGGCGGGAGCATCCTCCTACAATGAGCAGTTCTTC
CSARDPVLGAGASSYNEQFF
>TRBV11-1|TRBD2|TRBJ2-3|few
TGTGCCAGCAGCTCAACCGCCGGGACTAGCGGTACAGATACGCAGTATTTT
CASSSTAGTSGTDTQYF
>TRBV6-6|.|TRBJ1-2|few
TGTGCCAGCAGTCCCCTCGAAGGGATGGGAGGCTACACCTTC
CASSPLEGMGGYTF
>TRBV7-3|.|TRBJ2-1|many
TGTGCCAGCAGCGTCGGGATCGGGGTCTACAATGAGCAGTTCTTC
CASSVGIGVYNEQFF
>TRBV28|.|TRBJ1-1|.
TGTGCCAGCAGTTTCGGACAGTTGGAAACTTTCTTT
CASSFGQLETFF
>TRBV7-8|TRBD2|TRBJ2-1|.
TGTGCCAGCAGCTTAGCGTTTAAGGGACTATACAATGAGCAGTTCTTC
CASSLAFKGLYNEQFF
>TRBV27|TRBD1|TRBJ2-5|.
TGTGCCACCCGCGGACAGGGGTTTTCGAAAAGTACGGAGACCCAGTACTTC
CATRGQGFSKSTETQYF
>TRBV20-1|TRBD2|TRBJ2-3|.
TGCAGTGCTCAAGCGGGAGGGCCCTCGGATACGCAGTATTTT
CSAQAGGPSDTQYF
>TRBV2|.|TRBJ1-2|.
TGTGCCAGCAGTGAATCAGGGGTTGACTATGGCTACACCTTC
CASSESGVDYGYTF
>TRBV6-5|TRBD2|TRBJ2-3|few
TGTGCCAGCAGTTGGGCTAGCGGGAGGAGGGATACGCAGTATTTT
CASSWASGRRDTQYF
>TRBV9|TRBD2|TRBJ2-7|.
TGTGCCAGCAGCAAAGGACTAGCGGGAGGGCTTGTCGAGCAGTACTTC
CASSKGLAGGLVEQYF
>TRBV14|.|TRBJ2-5|.
TGTGCCAGCAGCCAACTGGGAGTAGAGACCCAGTACTTC
CASSQLGVETQYF
>TRBV6-2/TRBV6-3|TRBD2|TRBJ2-3|few
TGTGCCAGCAGTGGCCCTAGCGGGAGGACGAGGGTAACAGATACGCAGTATTTT
CASSGPSGRTRVTDTQYF
>TRBV14|TRBD2|TRBJ2-3|few
TGTGCCAGCAGCCCGACGGGCGGGAGAGGCACAGATACGCAGTATTTT
CASSPTGGRGTDTQYF
>TRBV18|.|TRBJ2-6|few
TGTGCCAGCTCTCCTCAATCTGGGGCCAACGTCCTGACTTTC
CASSPQSGANVLTF
>TRBV5-4|.|TRBJ2-3|.
TGTGCCAGCAGCTTGGCCGGCTCGGGGGCAGATACGCAGTATTTT
CASSLAGSGADTQYF